This TCR beta chain was obtained from a study of T cell responses to AZD1222 COVID-19 vaccine. Points from the study as a whole: Among spike-specific TCRs, nearly half reportedly target unmutated variant regions. Vaccine-associated CD4 TCRs ranged over spike, dominating at 160-218 and 743-854.

TCRdb's copy holds only in-frame clones and misses some; the assay was immunoSEQ multiplex PCR. The table lists under 130,000 clones, roughly nine tenths of them singletons. This clone was counted a single time. Antigen specificity is unknown. This CDR3 region has 16 residues. V lost 1 base and J lost 8; bases outside the gene matches: 11. CDR1 is MNHEY, CDR2 SVGAGI, per germline. Here the sequenced sample was peripheral blood, taken 28 days after the second AZD1222 dose. The TCR originated in an adult who received the AZD1222 COVID-19 vaccine. The chain links TRBV6-5 to TRBJ1-2, with 9 nucleotides matching TRBD1. The CDR3 DNA reads TGTGCCAGCAGTTACTACCCGGGACAGGGAGGTAACGGCTACACCTTC. As protein: CASSYYPGQGGNGYTF.